This T cell receptor (beta chain) was sequenced during a study of shared clonotypes between healthy human individuals. Comment on this clone: Its specificity is not known.

The table came from immunoSEQ multiplex PCR; TCRdb's copy has only in-frame clones and leaves some out. The sample has about 2.3 million clones; around 90% are singletons. This CDR3 is built from 14 residues. The trim removed 3 bases at V and 7 bases at J, leaving 4 bases unmatched. Per germline, CDR1 SGHTA and CDR2 FQGNSA. Study-level findings and limits: Non-shared clonotypes showed lower generation probabilities than clonotypes common to all four donors.

This TCR was recovered from a man aged 18 to 35 in good health. Some clones in this sample may be carry-over from other donors' samples. The genes are TRBV7-2 and TRBJ2-1; 9 bases are a match to TRBD2. Sequencing was done on a sample of naive CD4+ T cells from PBMCs. Subset denoted: CD45RA+ positively selected. This CDR3 is CASSFGTSRNEQFF. Written as DNA, the CDR3 is TGTGCCAGCAGCTTCGGGACTAGCAGGAATGAGCAGTTCTTC.